These 8 T cell receptor beta chains originate from one sample sequenced in a study of blood T cell repertoires in COVID-19. TCRdb's table, derived via immunoSEQ multiplex PCR, lists solely in-frame clones and lacks some. The profile covers roughly 400,000 clones, with 87% appearing a single time and about a tenth taken by the ten largest. Sequencing was performed on PBMCs or T cells enriched from blood (not recorded which). The receptors stem from a woman aged 50 to 60 who had recovered from COVID-19.

This chain connects TRBV19 to TRBJ2-5; perhaps TRBD2 as D (5 bases). The CDR3 covers 14 residues. V was cut by 3 bases and J by 7 bases, with 15 bases left in between. Germline assignment: CDR1 LNHDA and CDR2 SQIVND (reference sequence). CDR3 bases: TGTGCCAGTAGTATCTCGGGCCTCGAGGGGACCCAGTACTTC. Amino acid sequence: CASSISGLEGTQYF.

This chain uses TRBV2 with TRBJ2-1; possibly TRBD2 for D (5 bases). This CDR3 contains 15 residues. Germline-derived CDR1 and CDR2 are SNHLY and FYNNEI. Trimming shortened V by 7 bases and J by 2 bases, and 15 bases separated the two germline ends. CDR3 nucleotide sequence: TGTGCCAGCACAGGTGGAGGACGGACCTACAATGAGCAGTTCTTC. Its protein product is CASTGGGRTYNEQFF.

The chain uses TRBV28 and TRBJ1-2, with D possibly being TRBD1 (5 bases). The CDR3 runs 14 residues. V was trimmed by 7 bases and J by 4 bases, leaving 16 bases between them. Germline lookup yields CDR1 MDHEN and CDR2 SYDVKM. As DNA, the CDR3 is TGTGCCAGCACCTCCTGGGGGGGAACCTATGGCTACACCTTC. It specifies CASTSWGGTYGYTF.

This chain joins TRBV4-3 and TRBJ2-7; possibly TRBD2 for D (6 bases). With 4 bases removed from V and 9 bases from J, the gap between germline ends came to 16 bases. This CDR3 has 13 residues. The germline V gene encodes CDR1 LGHNA and CDR2 YSLEER. This chain's CDR3 is CASSPGVTGGQYF. The CDR3 nucleotides are TGCGCCAGCAGCCCGGGGGTTACCGGAGGGCAGTACTTC.

In DNA form, the CDR3 reads TGTGCCAGCAGCTCACCGGGACACAGCTCTGGAAACACCATATATTTT. Protein: CASSSPGHSSGNTIYF. The V gene is TRBV7-2, the J gene TRBJ1-3, with D possibly matching TRBD1 (6 bases). There are 16 residues in the CDR3. Germline CDR1 SGHTA, CDR2 FQGNSA. Trimming left V 4 bases short and J 0 bases short, with 13 bases between.

This sequence joins TRBV7-9 and TRBJ1-4; the match to TRBD1 covers 9 bases. The CDR3 runs to 16 residues. Germline values: CDR1 SEHNR, CDR2 FQNEAQ (reference sequence). V was clipped by 1 base and J by 6 bases; unmatched bases: 6. Here the CDR3 reads CASSLVAGTGYEKLFF. The CDR3 DNA reads TGTGCCAGCAGCTTAGTTGCAGGGACAGGGTATGAAAAACTGTTTTTT.

This sequence joins TRBV10-3 and TRBJ2-1, with 8 bases matching TRBD2. The CDR3 extends over 16 amino acids. V shed 0 bases, J shed 9 bases, and the junction held 10 bases outside the gene matches. Germline V gives CDR1 ENHRY, CDR2 SYGVKD. The CDR3 DNA sequence: TGTGCCATCAGTGAGTCGTTCGGGACTAGTAGTGCTGAGCAGTTCTTC. Its translation: CAISESFGTSSAEQFF.

The gene calls are TRBV7-9 and TRBJ2-7, with D tentatively TRBD2 (5 bases). Germline V lookup: CDR1 SEHNR, CDR2 FQNEAQ (reference sequence). The CDR3 covers 12 residues. The V end lost 5 bases, the J end lost 2 bases, and 7 bases lay between the germline ends. The CDR3 DNA follows: TGTGCCAGCAGCCCCGGGACCTACGAGCAGTACTTC. This gives the protein CASSPGTYEQYF. Full variable domain (remainder filled in from reference TRBV7-9 and TRBJ2-7): DTGVSQNPRHKITKRGQNVTFRCDPISEHNRLYWYRQTLGQGPEFLTYFQNEAQLEKSRLLSDRFSAERPKGSFSTLEIQRTEQGDSAMYLCASSPGTYEQYFGPGTRLTVT.